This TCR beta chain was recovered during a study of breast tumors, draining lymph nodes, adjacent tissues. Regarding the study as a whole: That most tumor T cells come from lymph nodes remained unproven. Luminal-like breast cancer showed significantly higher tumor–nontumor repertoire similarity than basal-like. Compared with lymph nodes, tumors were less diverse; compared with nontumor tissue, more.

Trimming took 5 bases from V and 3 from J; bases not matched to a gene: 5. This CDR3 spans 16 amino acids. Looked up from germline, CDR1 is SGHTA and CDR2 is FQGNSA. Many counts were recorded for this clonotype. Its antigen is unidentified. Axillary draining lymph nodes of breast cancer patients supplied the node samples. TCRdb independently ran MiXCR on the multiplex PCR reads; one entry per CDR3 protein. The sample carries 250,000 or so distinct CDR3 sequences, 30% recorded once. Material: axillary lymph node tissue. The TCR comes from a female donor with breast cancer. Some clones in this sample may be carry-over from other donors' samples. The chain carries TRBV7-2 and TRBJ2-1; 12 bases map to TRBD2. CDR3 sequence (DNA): TGTGCCAGCAGCCCTAGCGGGAGGGCGGACTACAATGAGCAGTTCTTC. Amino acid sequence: CASSPSGRADYNEQFF.